The clone carrying this T cell receptor (beta chain) has just one count. This sample was taken from a study of cytomegalovirus exposure and HLA in healthy donors. The primer mix had 60 Vbeta and 13 Jbeta primers. Data came from immunoSEQ multiplex PCR; TCRdb stores just in-frame clones and leaves some out. The data hold over 150,000 clones, with about four fifths observed a single time. The sequence derives from a woman between 45 and 65 years old in good health and CMV-seropositive. The sequenced sample consisted of PBMCs.

In DNA, the CDR3 is TGTGCCAGCAGCCTTACAGGGCTCGGAGAGACCCAGTACTTC. Its protein product is CASSLTGLGETQYF. The chain combines TRBV7-3 with TRBJ2-5; weak D call: TRBD1 (6 bases). The V end was cut by 5 bases, the J end by 4 bases, with 14 bases between. Germline CDR1 and CDR2: SGHTA and FQGTGA. There are 14 residues in the CDR3.